The 7 T cell receptor beta chains below all came from one sample that was sequenced in a study of T-cell reconstitution after alpha-beta-depleted transplantation in children (TCRdb year 2016). The library was built by means of PCR. Data came from an Illumina HiSeq 2500. TCR library preparation used molecular barcoding, with unique molecular identifiers applied to normalize quantification of the TCRbeta repertoire. The raw public reads went through TCRdb reprocessing: fastp at Q25, MiXCR clone calling, in-frame beta chains kept. All rows with the same CDR3 protein become a single entry with the most common DNA and genes. This sample gives a few hundred thousand distinct CDR3 sequences in total; about 9.4% of them show up just once. In total, the top ten clones hold 7.5% of the sample. The treatment or condition label on this specimen signifies: allogeneic hematopoietic cell transplantation with graft depleted of TCRalphabeta T cells and CD19 B cells.

Source: PBMCs, taken before TCRalphabeta/CD19-depleted stem cell transplant. The source of these receptors is a boy less than two years old with acute myeloid leukemia, due to receive a stem cell transplant.

As concerns this clonotype: At one of its ends the junction is not consistent with the germline gene, which may arise from a read error. The gene calls are TRBV20-1 and TRBJ2-7; D is possibly TRBD1 (5 bases). Germline V gene sequence: CDR1 DFQATT, CDR2 SNEGSKA (reference sequence). This CDR3 contains 16 residues. The CDR3 sequence is CSARGPPRTWPYEQYF. The CDR3, as DNA: TGCAGTGCTAGAGGCCCCCCCCGGACATGGCCCTACGAGCAATACTTC.

V and J are TRBV20-1 and TRBJ2-4; 12 nucleotides match TRBD2. CDR3 length: 14 residues. With V trimmed by 4 bases and J by 7 bases, 5 bases remained unmatched. Germline values: CDR1 DFQATT, CDR2 SNEGSKA (reference sequence). The CDR3 DNA reads as TGCAGTGCTACACTAGCGGGGGGCCGCAACATTCAGTACTTC. This translates into CSATLAGGRNIQYF.

The rearrangement links TRBV5-1 to TRBJ2-1, with 12 positions matching TRBD2. Germline trimming cut 6 bases from V and 6 bases from J; bases unmatched to any gene: 19. This CDR3 is built from 19 residues. The germline CDR1 and CDR2 sequences are SGHRS and YFSETQ. The CDR3: CASTLRLAGGPLSSNEQFF. The CDR3 DNA sequence: TGCGCCAGCACCCTGAGGCTAGCGGGGGGGCCGTTATCGTCCAATGAGCAGTTCTTC.

This clonotype was detected many times. The genes are TRBV5-1 and TRBJ2-7, with 8 bases matching TRBD1. Germline V CDR1 and CDR2: SGHRS, YFSETQ. The ends lost 1 base at V and 3 bases at J; junction bases unmatched: 3. The CDR3 has 14 amino acids. CDR3: CASSLRDRFYEQYF. CDR3 nucleotide sequence: TGCGCCAGCAGCTTGCGGGACAGGTTCTACGAGCAGTACTTC. Drawing the rest from reference TRBV5-1 and TRBJ2-7, the complete variable domain is KAGVTQTPRYLIKTRGQQVTLSCSPISGHRSVSWYQQTPGQGLQFLFEYFSETQRNKGNFPGRFSGRQFSNSRSEMNVSTLELGDSALYLCASSLRDRFYEQYFGPGTRLTVT.

The table lists this clonotype with many counts. The V gene is TRBV9, the J gene TRBJ2-1; 9 bases are shared with TRBD2. CDR1 and CDR2 (germline): SGDLS, YYNGEE. The CDR3 spans 17 residues. V trimming: 4 bases; J trimming: 2 bases; junction bases outside the gene matches: 10. The CDR3 DNA reads as TGTGCCAGCAGCTTCAGTAGCGGGAGCGGCGCCTACAATGAGCAGTTCTTC. Its translation: CASSFSSGSGAYNEQFF.

This clonotype was detected a few times. This rearrangement joins TRBV5-1 to TRBJ1-6; the D gene is possibly TRBD1 (5 bases). The germline CDR1 and CDR2 sequences are SGHRS and YFSETQ. V lost 3 bases and J 13 bases, leaving 14 bases between the germline ends. The CDR3 has 13 amino acids. The CDR3 sequence: CASSSTDDSPLHF. The CDR3 coding sequence is TGCGCCAGCAGCTCGACCGATGACAGCCCCCTCCACTTT.

This clonotype has a count of ten or more. The chain recombines TRBV11-2 with TRBJ2-4; 7 bases fit TRBD2. Germline V CDR1 and CDR2: SGHAT, FQNNGV. The V segment lost 3 bases and the J segment 2 bases; nucleotides outside the gene matches: 13. The CDR3 consists of 18 residues. The CDR3 protein is CASSFHGGLRRTKNIQYF. Here the CDR3 DNA reads TGTGCCAGCAGCTTTCACGGGGGGTTAAGGAGGACCAAAAACATTCAGTACTTC.